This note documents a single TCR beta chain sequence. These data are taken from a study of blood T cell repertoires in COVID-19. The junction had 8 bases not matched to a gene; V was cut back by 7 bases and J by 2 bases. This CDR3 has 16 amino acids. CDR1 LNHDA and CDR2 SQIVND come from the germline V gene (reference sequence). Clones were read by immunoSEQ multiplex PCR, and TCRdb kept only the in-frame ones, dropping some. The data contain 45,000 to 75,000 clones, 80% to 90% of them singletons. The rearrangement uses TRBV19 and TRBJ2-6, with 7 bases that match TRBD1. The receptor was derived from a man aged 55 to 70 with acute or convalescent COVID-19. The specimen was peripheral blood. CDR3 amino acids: CASTYRGFPGANVLTF. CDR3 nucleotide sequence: TGTGCCAGTACCTACAGGGGTTTCCCTGGGGCCAACGTCCTGACTTTC.